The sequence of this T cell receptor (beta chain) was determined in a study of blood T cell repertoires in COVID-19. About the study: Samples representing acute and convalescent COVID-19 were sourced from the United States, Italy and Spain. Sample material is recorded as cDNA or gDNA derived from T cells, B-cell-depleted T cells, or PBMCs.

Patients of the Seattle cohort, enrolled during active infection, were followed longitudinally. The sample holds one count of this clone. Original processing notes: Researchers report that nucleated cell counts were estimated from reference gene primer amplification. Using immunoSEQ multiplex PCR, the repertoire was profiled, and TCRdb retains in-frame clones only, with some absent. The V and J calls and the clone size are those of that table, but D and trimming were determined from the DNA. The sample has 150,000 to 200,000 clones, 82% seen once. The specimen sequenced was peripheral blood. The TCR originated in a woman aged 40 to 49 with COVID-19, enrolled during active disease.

Here the CDR3 DNA reads TGTGCCAGCAGGCGGAGCGGCGGTCTGAAGCAGTACTTC. Its protein is CASRRSGGLKQYF. The rearrangement uses TRBV28 and TRBJ2-7, with a weak D call TRBD2 (5 bases). The V gene's germline CDR1 is MDHEN and CDR2 SYDVKM. V was pared by 6 bases and J by 8 bases, with 17 bases between. This CDR3 has 13 amino acids.